What follows are 25 T cell receptor beta chains derived from one specimen sequenced in a study of CD8+ T cells in alopecia areata. Sequencing templates came from extracted RNA that was reverse transcribed into cDNA. Produced via immunoSEQ multiplex PCR; TCRdb's table is partial and in-frame only. This table holds about 270,000 clones, around three fifths found once. Noted treatment: oral pan-JAK inhibitor, 5-10 mg twice daily. The sample was CD4+ T cells sorted from blood, taken at approximately week 52, from a patient treated with tofacitinib. The receptor set was obtained from a human donor with alopecia areata.

V and J are TRBV29-1 and TRBJ2-5; D perhaps matches TRBD2 (5 bases). The CDR3 spans 11 residues. Germline V gene sequence: CDR1 SQVTM, CDR2 ANQGSEA. V was shortened by 6 bases and J by 4 bases, with 9 bases between the two germline ends. CDR3 bases: TGCAGCGTGAGGGCCCTAGAGACCCAGTACTTC. Amino acid sequence: CSVRALETQYF.

The chain uses TRBV15 and TRBJ2-7; 7 nucleotides align to TRBD1. This CDR3 contains 17 residues. J was trimmed by 4 bases and V by 4 bases; bases with no gene match: 16. Per germline, CDR1 LNHNV and CDR2 YYDKDF (reference sequence). The CDR3 DNA is TGTGCCACCAGCATCAGATTCCGCCCCGGGACAGCTTACGAGCAGTACTTC. Residues: CATSIRFRPGTAYEQYF.

The V gene is TRBV12-2, the J gene TRBJ2-2; the table's D call, TRBD1, has no DNA check behind it. TRBV12-2 is listed as a pseudogene. The CDR3 loop spans 16 amino acids. The CDR3 DNA sequence: TGTGCAAGTCGCCCCTCAAGGGGGATCAACACCGGGGAGCTGTTTTTT. Its translation is CASRPSRGINTGELFF.

The chain recombines TRBV11-1 with TRBJ2-5; 7 nucleotides agree with TRBD1. Germline CDR1 SGHAT, CDR2 FQDESV (reference sequence). The CDR3 runs to 17 residues. V lost 5 bases and J lost 5; bases outside the gene matches: 17. CDR3 protein: CASSLTPTGSYRETQYF. CDR3 DNA sequence: TGTGCCAGCAGCCTAACCCCGACAGGGAGTTATCGGGAGACCCAGTACTTC.

V usage is TRBV30 and J usage is TRBJ2-1; D is possibly TRBD1 (6 bases). Trimming left V 6 bases short and J 6 bases short, with 12 bases between. This CDR3 region has 12 residues. Germline CDR1 GTSNPN, CDR2 SVGIG (reference sequence). This CDR3 is CACLDSTNEQFF. CDR3 coding DNA: TGTGCCTGCCTGGACAGTACCAATGAGCAGTTCTTC.

In its sample, this clone was seen many times. The CDR3 spells CASSPNGGQLEKLFF. DNA for the CDR3: TGTGCCAGCAGTCCCAATGGGGGACAGCTGGAAAAACTGTTTTTT. V usage is TRBV2 and J usage is TRBJ1-4; TRBD1 matches at 7 bases. Germline assignment: CDR1 SNHLY and CDR2 FYNNEI. Trimming took 5 bases from V and 8 from J; bases not matched to a gene: 11. This CDR3 is 15 amino acids long.

This clone showed up just a few times. The genes are TRBV30 and TRBJ2-5; D ambiguous. From germline, CDR1 is GTSNPN and CDR2 SVGIG (reference sequence). Trimming pared 4 bases from V and 0 bases from J, leaving 9 bases between. The CDR3 has 13 amino acids. The CDR3 sequence is CAWTREDQETQYF. The DNA of the CDR3 is TGTGCCTGGACGCGAGAGGACCAAGAGACCCAGTACTTC.

J is TRBJ1-1 and V is TRBV6-5, with 7 positions matching TRBD1. After removal of 2 bases from V and 7 bases from J, the junction contained 10 bases not matched to a gene. The CDR3 extends over 15 amino acids. Germline values: CDR1 MNHEY, CDR2 SVGAGI. DNA for the CDR3: TGTGCCAGCAGTTACCTCGGGGTCAGACAGGGTGAAGCTTTCTTT. Translating gives CASSYLGVRQGEAFF.

The gene calls are TRBV27 and TRBJ1-2; TRBD1 is a possible D gene (6 bases). The V end was cut by 9 bases, the J end by 0 bases, with 11 bases between. CDR3 length: 13 amino acids. Germline CDR1 reads MNHEY; CDR2 reads SMNVEV (reference sequence). The CDR3 loop is CASSTGTNYGYTF. In DNA, the CDR3 is TGTGCCAGTTCGACAGGCACTAACTATGGCTACACCTTC.

CDR3 DNA sequence: TGTGCCAGCAGGGAGGACAGGACCTTCAATTCACCCCTCCACTTT. Translated, it gives CASREDRTFNSPLHF. The V and J genes are TRBV6-1 and TRBJ1-6; 7 bases line up with TRBD1. J gave up 7 bases and V 6 bases, and 9 bases lay outside the gene matches. Germline CDR1 and CDR2: MNHNS and SASEGT. The CDR3 consists of 15 residues.

This chain's CDR3 is CATSKTGGNSNQPQHF. As DNA, the CDR3 is TGTGCCACCAGCAAAACAGGAGGAAATAGCAATCAGCCCCAGCATTTT. This sequence joins TRBV15 and TRBJ1-5, with D possibly matching TRBD1 (5 bases). In germline, CDR1 is LNHNV, CDR2 YYDKDF (reference sequence). Trimming stripped 4 bases from V and 0 bases from J, with 13 bases between. The CDR3 loop spans 16 amino acids.

This clone was detected a few times. The V and J genes are TRBV4-1 and TRBJ2-1; 10 bases are a match to TRBD2. Germline CDR1 MGHRA, CDR2 YSYEKL. V lost 5 bases to trimming and J lost 9 bases; unmatched junction nucleotides: 10. The CDR3 sequence is 15 residues long. Here the CDR3 reads CASSFRGLAGVEQFF. CDR3 bases: TGCGCCAGCAGCTTCCGGGGGCTAGCGGGGGTTGAGCAGTTCTTC.

The J gene is TRBJ1-1, the V gene TRBV29-1; D is perhaps TRBD1 (5 bases). The germline V and J ends were trimmed by 2 bases and 0 bases, with 19 bases remaining between them. There are 17 residues in the CDR3. Germline CDR1 is SQVTM and CDR2 is ANQGSEA. Here the CDR3 DNA reads TGCAGCGTTGAACATGGTATTAGGGACGGCTTGAACACTGAAGCTTTCTTT. Translation: CSVEHGIRDGLNTEAFF. The whole variable domain, filled in from reference TRBV29-1 and TRBJ1-1, reads SAVISQKPSRDICQRGTSLTIQCQVDSQVTMMFWYRQQPGQSLTLIATANQGSEATYESGFVIDKFPISRPNLTFSTLTVSNMSPEDSSIYLCSVEHGIRDGLNTEAFFGQGTRLTVV.

This clone was detected a few times. V is TRBV7-8 and J is TRBJ2-5; D unresolved. The germline V and J ends were trimmed by 2 bases and 5 bases, with 12 bases remaining between them. CDR3 size: 14 residues. Germline lookup yields CDR1 SGHVS and CDR2 FQNEAQ. The CDR3 sequence: CASSLTRIRETQYF. The CDR3 DNA sequence: TGTGCCAGCAGCTTAACAAGGATTAGGGAGACCCAGTACTTC.

This clone showed up just a few times. The chain has TRBV11-2 and TRBJ2-7; a weak D match, TRBD2 (5 bases). Germline CDR1 is SGHAT and CDR2 is FQNNGV. The CDR3 extends over 15 amino acids. Trimming cost V 5 bases and J 3 bases, with 17 bases left between them. CDR3 protein: CASSASPSTHYEQYF. CDR3 sequence (DNA): TGTGCCAGCAGCGCTAGCCCGTCCACGCACTACGAGCAGTACTTC.

The sample holds many counts of this clone. The chain couples TRBV10-3 to TRBJ2-7; D is uncertain. The V gene's germline CDR1 is ENHRY and CDR2 SYGVKD. This CDR3 contains 12 residues. Trimming removed 4 bases at V and 3 bases at J, with 7 bases between. CDR3 in DNA: TGTGCCATCAGTGTACAGAACTACGAGCAGTACTTC. As protein: CAISVQNYEQYF.

This clone turned up a few times. V usage is TRBV2 and J usage is TRBJ2-6; 7 positions agree with TRBD1. The V gene end was trimmed by 8 bases and the J gene end by 0 bases; junction bases not matched to a gene: 19. The CDR3 length is 20 residues. In germline, CDR1 is SNHLY, CDR2 FYNNEI. This chain's CDR3 is CASLVGGPDRTLSGANVLTF. As DNA, the CDR3 is TGTGCCAGCCTCGTAGGTGGCCCGGACAGGACTCTCTCTGGGGCCAACGTCCTGACTTTC. Supplemented by reference TRBV2 and TRBJ2-6, the full variable domain reads EPEVTQTPSHQVTQMGQEVILRCVPISNHLYFYWYRQILGQKVEFLVSFYNNEISEKSEIFDDQFSVERPDGSNFTLKIRSTKLEDSAMYFCASLVGGPDRTLSGANVLTFGAGSRLTVL.

This sequence joins TRBV30 and TRBJ1-6; the D is unclear. The CDR3 contains 12 residues. Germline V gene data show CDR1 as GTSNPN and CDR2 as SVGIG (reference sequence). V was trimmed by 3 bases and J by 5 bases, leaving 5 bases between them. This chain's CDR3 is CAWRWDNSPLHF. The CDR3 DNA follows: TGTGCCTGGAGATGGGATAATTCACCCCTCCACTTT.

This clone was seen more than once but under ten times. V and J are TRBV15 and TRBJ2-7; the D gene is possibly TRBD1 (7 bases). The CDR3 contains 13 residues. In germline, CDR1 is LNHNV, CDR2 YYDKDF (reference sequence). The V end was cut by 3 bases, the J end by 5 bases, with 11 bases between. CDR3 amino acids: CATSSRGVHEQYF. The CDR3 nucleotides read TGTGCCACCAGCAGCAGGGGGGTCCACGAGCAGTACTTC.

The J gene is TRBJ2-7, the V gene TRBV25-1; D might be TRBD1 or TRBD2, each matching 7 bases. Germline CDR1 is MGHDK and CDR2 is SYGVNS. The CDR3 sequence is 15 residues long. The ends were cut back, 6 bases at V and 2 bases at J, with 17 bases in the middle. This chain's CDR3 is CASSPRAGGAYEQYF. In DNA form, the CDR3 reads TGTGCCAGCAGCCCGCGGGCAGGGGGGGCCTACGAGCAGTACTTC.

In this sample, this clone turned up a few times. V is TRBV25-1 and J is TRBJ1-6; D is unclear. V was clipped by 4 bases and J by 13 bases, with 14 bases between them. CDR3 length equals 13 residues. CDR1 and CDR2 (germline): MGHDK, SYGVNS. DNA of the CDR3: TGTGCCAGCAGTGTTTATTCTTCGTCCCCCCTCCACTTT. It encodes CASSVYSSSPLHF. Combining the CDR3 with reference TRBV25-1 and TRBJ1-6 gives the whole variable domain EADIYQTPRYLVIGTGKKITLECSQTMGHDKMYWYQQDPGMELHLIHYSYGVNSTEKGDLSSESTVSRIRTEHFPLTLESARPSHTSQYLCASSVYSSSPLHFGNGTRLTVT.

As concerns this clone: In the same sample, other DNA sequences code for this CDR3. The chain couples TRBV7-2 to TRBJ2-7; D is unresolved. The CDR3 is made up of 11 amino acids. The germline V gene has CDR1 SGHTA and CDR2 FQGNSA. Trimming shortened V by 4 bases and J by 2 bases, and 3 bases separated the two germline ends. The chain's CDR3 is CASSSTYEQYF. In DNA, the CDR3 is TGTGCCAGCAGCTCGACCTACGAGCAGTACTTC.

The V gene is TRBV6-5, the J gene TRBJ2-6; perhaps TRBD1 as D (5 bases). The germline V gene encodes CDR1 MNHEY and CDR2 SVGAGI. Trimming stripped 6 bases from V and 3 bases from J, with 12 bases between. This CDR3 contains 15 residues. This chain's CDR3 is CASRLRGSGANVLTF. Written as DNA, the CDR3 is TGTGCCAGCAGACTTAGGGGCAGTGGGGCCAACGTCCTGACTTTC.

The CDR3 DNA sequence: TGTGCCATCGGGACAGGGGGCGACACCGGGGAGCTGTTTTTT. Its translation: CAIGTGGDTGELFF. V is TRBV10-3 and J is TRBJ2-2; 12 bases are a match to TRBD1. V lost 8 bases and J lost 3; bases outside the gene matches: 1. This CDR3 spans 14 amino acids. Germline V gives CDR1 ENHRY, CDR2 SYGVKD.

The chain joins TRBV29-1 to TRBJ2-3, with 7 bases lining up with TRBD1. The CDR3 spans 14 residues. Germline-derived CDR1 and CDR2 are SQVTM and ANQGSEA. Trimming took 6 bases from V and 8 from J; bases not matched to a gene: 14. As DNA, the CDR3 is TGCAGCGTGGGGGTGCTCTTTAACAGGGGTACGCAGTATTTT. Translation gives CSVGVLFNRGTQYF.